The present TCR beta chain was sequenced within a study of beta chain features in type 1 diabetes. Expressed TCRB transcripts were sequenced, since all the RNA that had been isolated was reverse transcribed. The method was immunoSEQ multiplex PCR; TCRdb's version includes in-frame clones alone and lacks a portion of them. Here the sample spans 300,000 to 350,000 clones, about a tenth being singletons. The CDR3 sequence is 13 residues long. Germline V gene lookup returns CDR1 WNHNN and CDR2 SYGVQD (reference sequence). Germline trimming cut 6 bases from V and 8 bases from J; bases unmatched to any gene: 9. Study-wide results and caveats: Type 1 diabetes patients had moderately but significantly shorter TCRB CDR3s in all four CD4+ subsets.

This clone showed up just a few times. Its antigen is still unknown. The specimen sequenced was central memory CD4+ T cells from blood. The TCR originated in a man aged 25 to 40 with type 1 diabetes. V usage is TRBV10-1 and J usage is TRBJ2-7, with 8 bases that match TRBD1. CDR3 DNA sequence: TGCGCCAGCAGCCGGGGACAGGATCCTCAGCAGTACTTC. This sequence encodes CASSRGQDPQQYF.